Listed below are T cell receptor beta chains from one sample, sequenced in a study of CD8+CD57+ T cells in acquired aplastic anemia. From the reads, TCRdb called clonotypes with MiXCR, one entry per CDR3 protein. This table holds some 200,000 distinct CDR3 sequences, roughly 60% found once. The specimen sequenced was sorted CD4+, CD8+, or CD8+CD57+ T cells (not recorded which) from PBMCs. All receptors derive from a human donor with aplastic anemia. Each CDR3 is given with its conserved first and last residue. The D gene is left open where the match is weak. Expanded clones are given a class, and other clones once, few, many or no size at all.

-	-	12	TRBJ2-3	TRBV7-3	CASAPRGSAQYF	TGTGCCAGCGCACCGCGGGGCAGCGCGCAGTATTTT
-	-	12	TRBJ2-7	TRBV20-1	CSASRSVYEQYF	TGCAGTGCTAGTAGGTCGGTCTACGAGCAGTACTTC
-	many	15	TRBJ2-4	TRBV20-1	CSAAQGMGLQNIQYF	TGCAGTGCCGCTCAGGGTATGGGACTTCAAAACATTCAGTACTTC
-	many	16	TRBJ2-3	TRBV12-5	CASGPTGTESTDTQYF	TGTGCTAGTGGTCCAACCGGGACGGAGAGCACAGATACGCAGTATTTT
TRBD2	-	15	TRBJ2-1	TRBV24-1	CATSDPGLAANEQFF	TGTGCCACCAGTGATCCGGGACTAGCGGCAAATGAGCAGTTCTTC
-	-	14	TRBJ2-5	TRBV29-1	CSVASNAGAETQYF	TGCAGCGTTGCGTCTAACGCCGGAGCTGAGACCCAGTACTTC
-	-	16	TRBJ2-7	TRBV5-1	CASSLAGQSTPYEQYF	TGCGCCAGCAGCTTGGCCGGACAGTCAACACCCTACGAGCAGTACTTC
-	-	12	TRBJ2-7	TRBV20-1	CSARGTAYEQYF	TGCAGTGCTAGGGGGACCGCCTACGAGCAGTACTTC
-	once	14	TRBJ2-5	TRBV5-1	CASSALQWQETQYF	TGCGCCAGCAGCGCCTTACAGTGGCAAGAGACCCAGTACTTC
-	few	13	TRBJ1-5	TRBV9	CASSVGDGQPQHF	TGTGCCAGCAGCGTAGGGGACGGACAGCCCCAGCATTTT
-	-	14	TRBJ1-5	TRBV15	CATSRDRGNQPQHF	TGTGCCACCAGCAGAGATCGAGGCAATCAGCCCCAGCATTTT
-	few	21	TRBJ2-4	TRBV12-3/TRBV12-4	CASSLWGGTTHRALAKNIQYF	TGTGCCAGCAGTTTATGGGGCGGAACCACACACAGGGCTCTAGCCAAAAACATTCAGTACTTC
-	-	15	TRBJ2-2	TRBV10-3	CAISESGTYTGELFF	TGTGCCATCAGTGAGTCGGGTACTTACACCGGGGAGCTGTTTTTT
TRBD1	-	16	TRBJ1-1	TRBV25-1	CASSTRDRGGTTEAFF	TGTGCCAGCAGTACCCGGGACAGGGGTGGGACCACTGAAGCTTTCTTT
-	-	15	TRBJ2-7	TRBV9	CASSVEVQPNYEQYF	TGTGCCAGCAGCGTAGAGGTACAGCCCAATTACGAGCAGTACTTC
TRBD1	few	14	TRBJ1-6	TRBV20-1	CSARRDRANSPLHF	TGCAGTGCTAGGAGGGACAGGGCCAATTCACCCCTCCACTTT
TRBD2	once	15	TRBJ2-5	TRBV7-2	CASSSSSGSQETQYF	TGTGCCAGCAGCTCCTCTAGCGGGAGTCAAGAGACCCAGTACTTC
-	-	15	TRBJ2-3	TRBV7-3	CASSLGWAVGDTQYF	TGTGCCAGCAGCTTAGGCTGGGCAGTCGGGGATACGCAGTATTTT
TRBD2	-	14	TRBJ2-1	TRBV7-2	CASSLRLAGYEQFF	TGTGCCAGCAGCTTACGACTAGCGGGGTACGAGCAGTTCTTC
TRBD2	once	16	TRBJ2-7	TRBV20-1	CSARPLAGASSYEQYF	TGCAGTGCTAGACCATTAGCGGGGGCTAGCTCCTACGAGCAGTACTTC
-	-	16	TRBJ2-3	TRBV7-9	CASSATVAHRTDTQYF	TGTGCCAGCAGCGCTACTGTGGCACACCGCACAGATACGCAGTATTTT
-	once	14	TRBJ1-1	TRBV5-1	CASSLRGGSTEAFF	TGCGCCAGCAGCTTGAGGGGCGGAAGTACTGAAGCTTTCTTT
TRBD1	many	14	TRBJ2-4	TRBV10-1	CASSGPGQGYIQYF	TGCGCCAGCAGTGGACCGGGACAGGGTTACATTCAGTACTTC
-	-	22	TRBJ2-3	TRBV29-1	CSASDPLCASTLSGGAADTQYF	-
-	few	13	TRBJ1-1	TRBV7-3	CASRSGVDTEAFF	TGTGCCAGCAGGTCGGGGGTTGACACTGAAGCTTTCTTT
TRBD1	-	16	TRBJ1-6	TRBV9	CASSPRAGGDNSPLHF	TGTGCCAGCAGCCCTCGGGCAGGGGGCGATAATTCACCCCTCCACTTT
TRBD2	few	14	TRBJ2-1	TRBV2	CASSVAGALNEQFF	TGTGCCAGCAGCGTAGCGGGTGCTCTCAATGAGCAGTTCTTC
-	-	14	TRBJ1-4	TRBV5-5	CASSLRVANEKLFF	TGTGCCAGCAGCTTGCGGGTGGCTAATGAAAAACTGTTTTTT
-	-	14	TRBJ2-7	TRBV7-8	CASSLAESTYEQYF	TGTGCCAGCAGCTTAGCGGAGTCTACCTACGAGCAGTACTTC
-	-	13	TRBJ1-5	TRBV2	CASMREGNQPQHF	TGTGCCAGCATGCGAGAGGGGAATCAGCCCCAGCATTTT
-	-	13	TRBJ2-1	TRBV20-1	CSARDLWTDEQFF	TGCAGTGCTAGAGACCTATGGACTGATGAGCAGTTCTTC
-	-	13	TRBJ2-1	TRBV29-1	CSVALALRDEQFF	TGCAGCGTTGCCCTGGCCTTGCGGGATGAGCAGTTCTTC
-	-	13	TRBJ1-2	TRBV20-1	CSATNTGNYGYTF	TGCAGTGCTACCAACACAGGGAACTATGGCTACACCTTC
-	-	12	TRBJ2-2	TRBV10-3	CAARPVTGELFF	TGTGCCGCCCGGCCTGTAACCGGGGAGCTGTTTTTT
-	-	17	TRBJ1-2	TRBV7-6	CASSPRGIGFSIGGYTF	TGTGCCAGCAGCCCTCGCGGGATAGGGTTTAGCATCGGTGGCTACACCTTC
-	-	16	TRBJ1-3	TRBV5-1	CASSPFWRGAGNTIYF	TGCGCCAGCAGCCCCTTTTGGCGGGGAGCCGGAAACACCATATATTTT
-	-	11	TRBJ1-1	TRBV29-1	CSADRNTEAFF	TGCAGCGCCGACAGAAACACTGAAGCTTTCTTT
-	-	14	TRBJ1-1	TRBV19	CASSPGARSTEAFF	TGTGCCAGTAGCCCGGGGGCGAGAAGCACTGAAGCTTTCTTT
TRBD1	-	16	TRBJ2-3	TRBV7-2	CASSLRGAGGLDTRYF	TGTGCCAGCAGCTTACGAGGGGCAGGGGGTCTGGATACGCGGTATTTT
TRBD1	-	15	TRBJ2-1	TRBV7-2	CASSRDRGSYNEQFF	TGTGCCAGCAGCAGGGACAGGGGGTCCTACAATGAGCAGTTCTTC
-	-	12	TRBJ2-1	TRBV24-1	CATSTDYNDQFF	TGTGCCACCAGTACTGATTACAATGATCAGTTCTTC